This TCR beta chain was sequenced during a study of T cell responses to AZD1222 COVID-19 vaccine. Using immunoSEQ multiplex PCR, the repertoire was profiled, and TCRdb retains in-frame clones only, with some absent. The repertoire holds approximately 160,000 clones, roughly 87% seen once, with around 3% in the top ten. CDR1 and CDR2 (germline): SGHVS, FQNEAQ. The V gene lost 1 base and the J gene lost 4 bases, with 16 bases spanning the gap. CDR3 length equals 16 residues. The material sequenced was peripheral blood, taken on day 0 of AZD1222 vaccination. This chain links TRBV7-8 with TRBJ1-2; D not certain. The origin of this receptor is an adult in good health. The CDR3 protein is CASSLVGSTLAYGYTF. The CDR3, as DNA: TGTGCCAGCAGCTTAGTTGGCTCGACTCTAGCCTATGGCTACACCTTC.